Each of the 15 T cell receptor beta chains below was sequenced from the same sample in a study of T-cell reconstitution after alpha-beta-depleted transplantation in children. This sample's TCRbeta library carried unique molecular identifier barcodes. TCRdb reprocessed the PCR reads via MiXCR and lists one record per CDR3 protein. The repertoire holds about 360,000 distinct CDR3 sequences, about an eighth seen once, with roughly 4.5% in the top ten. Sequences were derived from PBMCs, sampled from the stem cell graft. The receptors come from a human donor who donated a stem cell graft to a child with Fanconi anemia.

This clonotype was seen a few times. The CDR3 here is CASSQDWTGYGYTF. In DNA, the CDR3 is TGTGCCAGCAGCCAAGACTGGACAGGCTATGGCTACACCTTC. V usage is TRBV4-2 and J usage is TRBJ1-2; 7 bases agree with TRBD1. The CDR3 totals 14 residues. V lost 0 bases, J lost 4 bases, and 2 bases stayed unmatched. Germline values: CDR1 LGHNA, CDR2 YNFKEQ.

V usage is TRBV5-2 and J usage is TRBJ1-1; the D call in the table, TRBD1, was not verified against the DNA. TRBV5-2 is termed a pseudogene. The CDR3 spans 13 residues. The CDR3 loop is CAMGPGPVCSLFF. The DNA for the CDR3 is TGTGCCATGGGCCCCGGGCCCGTCTGCTCCCTTTTCTTT.

Only a few counts were recorded for this clonotype. The chain has TRBV20-1 and TRBJ1-1; tentatively, D is TRBD1 (6 bases). Deletions cut 2 bases from V and 1 base from J, with 8 bases between. Germline CDR1 DFQATT, CDR2 SNEGSKA (reference sequence). This CDR3 has 13 amino acids. CDR3 amino acids: CSARYRANTEAFF. The CDR3 coding sequence is TGCAGTGCTAGATACAGGGCGAACACTGAAGCTTTCTTT.

In this sample, this clonotype turned up many times. This rearrangement joins TRBV20-1 to TRBJ2-1; 10 nucleotides line up with TRBD2. Trimming at V came to 4 bases and at J to 5 bases, leaving 5 bases not matched to a gene. The CDR3 extends over 14 amino acids. CDR1 is DFQATT, CDR2 SNEGSKA, per germline (reference sequence). CDR3 region: CSATSGGADNEQFF. The CDR3 DNA reads as TGCAGTGCTACAAGCGGGGGGGCCGACAATGAGCAGTTCTTC.

The V gene is TRBV14, the J gene TRBJ2-5, with no clear D. This CDR3 region has 13 residues. The V gene lost 4 bases and the J gene lost 5 bases, with 11 bases spanning the gap. The germline V gene has CDR1 SGHDN and CDR2 FVKESK. The CDR3 spells CASSRNRGETQYF. The CDR3 DNA is TGTGCCAGCAGCCGGAATAGAGGCGAGACCCAGTACTTC.

This clonotype appeared a few times. This sequence joins TRBV11-1 and TRBJ2-1; D gene unclear. V was pared by 2 bases and J by 5 bases, with 10 bases between. The CDR3 loop spans 14 amino acids. Germline V gives CDR1 SGHAT, CDR2 FQDESV (reference sequence). CDR3 residues: CASSLSPADNEQFF. The CDR3 DNA is TGTGCCAGCAGCTTAAGTCCGGCGGACAATGAGCAGTTCTTC.

The chain links TRBV11-2 to TRBJ2-7, with TRBD1 as a possible D gene (6 bases). The V and J ends lost 5 bases and 3 bases respectively, with 14 bases between them. Per the germline V gene, CDR1 is SGHAT and CDR2 is FQNNGV. CDR3 size: 14 residues. CDR3 amino acids: CASSVTGQDYEQYF. DNA of the CDR3: TGTGCCAGCAGCGTCACAGGGCAGGACTACGAGCAGTACTTC.

The chain couples TRBV6-1 to TRBJ1-5; tentative D call: TRBD1 (6 bases). CDR3 length: 14 amino acids. V was shortened by 7 bases and J by 3 bases, with 13 bases between the two germline ends. Looked up from germline, CDR1 is MNHNS and CDR2 is SASEGT. CDR3 sequence (DNA): TGTGCCAGCAATCTGAGGGGGGACAATCAGCCCCAGCATTTT. Its translation: CASNLRGDNQPQHF.

This clonotype was counted ten times or more. The chain links TRBV7-9 to TRBJ2-2, with D maybe TRBD2 (5 bases). Germline V lookup: CDR1 SEHNR, CDR2 FQNEAQ (reference sequence). The CDR3 spans 15 residues. Trimming took 8 bases from V and 3 from J, leaving 16 bases between them. The CDR3 loop reads CASPFEGADTGELFF. DNA of the CDR3: TGTGCCAGCCCGTTTGAGGGCGCGGACACCGGGGAGCTGTTTTTT.

This clonotype was detected many times. The V call is TRBV5-1, the J call TRBJ2-7; 8 bases match TRBD2. The V and J ends lost 0 bases and 6 bases, in that order; junction bases with no gene match: 8. Looked up from germline, CDR1 is SGHRS and CDR2 is YFSETQ. The CDR3 runs to 15 residues. CDR3: CASSLGAGAGSEQYF. The CDR3 DNA reads as TGCGCCAGCAGCTTGGGAGCGGGGGCAGGATCCGAGCAGTACTTC.

The chain couples TRBV6-2 or TRBV6-3 to TRBJ1-1; TRBD1 might be the D (5 bases). V was trimmed by 4 bases and J by 12 bases, leaving 9 bases between them. The CDR3 spans 10 residues. Germline lookup yields CDR1 MNHEY and CDR2 SVGEGT. CDR3 sequence (DNA): TGTGCCAGCAGTTCCCGACAGACTTTCTTT. Translated, it gives CASSSRQTFF.

The chain employs TRBV18 and TRBJ2-1; 9 bases agree with TRBD1. V was pared by 1 base and J by 7 bases, with 8 bases of the junction left unmatched. The CDR3 sequence is 16 residues long. Germline CDR1 KGHSH, CDR2 LQKENI. The DNA for the CDR3 is TGTGCCAGCTCACCACGGACAGGGGCCCCGGGGAATGAGCAGTTCTTC. Protein product: CASSPRTGAPGNEQFF.

This clonotype has just a few counts. The chain links TRBV5-5 to TRBJ1-1, with D tentatively TRBD1 (5 bases). The CDR3 spans 18 residues. In germline, CDR1 is SGHKS, CDR2 YYEKEE (reference sequence). The V and J ends lost 4 bases and 2 bases respectively, with 24 bases between them. The CDR3 region has the DNA TGTGCCAGCAGCCTCCGCGTTCAGGGTTCTACTCTAAACACTGAAGCTTTCTTT. This sequence encodes CASSLRVQGSTLNTEAFF.

This clonotype appeared many times. CDR3 nucleotides: TGTGCCAGCAGTTTGAATGGCCTCTCCACAGATACGCAGTATTTT. Its protein is CASSLNGLSTDTQYF. The V gene is TRBV6-2 or TRBV6-3, the J gene TRBJ2-3; no reliable D call. CDR3 length: 15 residues. V was shortened by 4 bases and J by 2 bases, with 13 bases between the two germline ends. The germline V gene encodes CDR1 MNHEY and CDR2 SVGEGT.

The chain is built from TRBV29-1 and TRBJ2-1, with 7 bases identical to TRBD2. V was clipped by 5 bases and J by 0 bases; unmatched bases: 7. The CDR3 extends over 15 amino acids. Germline assignment: CDR1 SQVTM and CDR2 ANQGSEA. The CDR3 here is CSVRQAGSSYNEQFF. The CDR3 nucleotides read TGCAGCGTTAGACAAGCGGGAAGCTCCTACAATGAGCAGTTCTTC.